The next 27 T cell receptor beta chains were all read from a single sample in a study of breast tumors, draining lymph nodes, adjacent tissues. MiXCR was run by TCRdb on the multiplex PCR reads, yielding one entry per CDR3 protein. The table has approximately 140,000 distinct CDR3 sequences, approximately 30% seen once. Breast cancer patients provided tissue from their axillary draining lymph nodes. Input material: axillary lymph node tissue. Receptor source: a female donor with breast cancer. Some clones in this sample may be carry-over from other donors' samples.

This clonotype appeared a few times. A single base separates this from a much larger clone, so it may be a read error. The conserved phenylalanine or tryptophan normally closing the CDR3 is absent here, so this likely arose from a read error. The chain recombines TRBV18 with TRBJ2-7; possible D gene TRBD1, 6 bases. Per germline, CDR1 KGHSH and CDR2 LQKENI. V lost 0 bases to trimming and J lost 2 bases, with 8 bases between them. The CDR3 length is 14 residues. Here the CDR3 DNA reads TGTGCCAGCTCACCACCGGACAGAACCTACGAGCAGTACTCC. It specifies CASSPPDRTYEQYS.

Details on this clonotype: The conserved phenylalanine or tryptophan normally closing the CDR3 is absent here, so this likely arose from a read error. The rearrangement uses TRBV14 and TRBJ2-7, with a tentative D call TRBD1 (5 bases). The CDR3 totals 13 residues. The germline V gene encodes CDR1 SGHDN and CDR2 FVKESK. Between the trimmed V and J ends, which lost 4 bases and 8 bases, there was a span of 15 bases. In nucleotides, the CDR3 is TGTGCCAGCAGCCTCTCAACAGGTTACAAGCAGTACGCC. Translating gives CASSLSTGYKQYA.

This clonotype was found a few times. The chain carries TRBV4-1 and TRBJ1-1; D is ambiguous. CDR1 and CDR2 from the germline V gene are MGHRA and YSYEKL. The V gene lost 1 base and the J gene lost 13 bases, with 16 bases spanning the gap. This CDR3 is 13 amino acids long. This chain's CDR3 is CASSQGTHLLLFF. DNA of the CDR3: TGCGCCAGCAGCCAAGGCACTCATCTGCTACTTTTCTTT.

This clonotype was counted ten times or more. The J gene is TRBJ1-4, the V gene TRBV6-6; 7 bases align to TRBD1. CDR1 is MNHNY, CDR2 SVGAGI, per germline (reference sequence). The CDR3 spans 16 residues. Trimming took 6 bases from V and 4 from J; bases not matched to a gene: 11. The CDR3 DNA sequence: TGTGCCAGCAGCTACGACAGGGTCGCCCTTAATGAAAAACTGTTTTTT. The encoded protein is CASSYDRVALNEKLFF.

This clonotype was observed at least ten times. J is TRBJ2-2 and V is TRBV5-1; D possibly corresponds to TRBD1 (6 bases). The germline V gene encodes CDR1 SGHRS and CDR2 YFSETQ. The CDR3 covers 15 residues. The V gene lost 0 bases and the J gene lost 4 bases, with 10 bases spanning the gap. CDR3 sequence (DNA): TGCGCCAGCAGCTTGGCAGGGGCCCTCACCGGGGAGCTGTTTTTT. Translated, it gives CASSLAGALTGELFF. The full variable domain, its missing parts supplied by reference TRBV5-1 and TRBJ2-2, is KAGVTQTPRYLIKTRGQQVTLSCSPISGHRSVSWYQQTPGQGLQFLFEYFSETQRNKGNFPGRFSGRQFSNSRSEMNVSTLELGDSALYLCASSLAGALTGELFFGEGSRLTVL.

This clonotype has a count of ten or more. The J gene is TRBJ2-2, the V gene TRBV7-2; a possible D gene is TRBD1 (6 bases). V was cut by 5 bases and J by 4 bases, with 17 bases left in between. The CDR3 is 16 residues long. Per germline, CDR1 SGHTA and CDR2 FQGNSA. The CDR3: CASSMVYRVATGELFF. In nucleotides, the CDR3 is TGTGCCAGCAGCATGGTATACAGGGTTGCCACCGGGGAGCTGTTTTTT.

The chain couples TRBV10-3 to TRBJ2-7, with unresolved D. CDR3 length equals 13 residues. Germline V CDR1 and CDR2: ENHRY, SYGVKD. V gave up 5 bases and J gave up 0 bases, with 8 bases separating them. CDR3 region: CAISQERSYEQYF. CDR3 bases: TGTGCCATCAGTCAGGAGCGCTCCTACGAGCAGTACTTC.

The table lists this clonotype with many counts. The chain couples TRBV5-4 to TRBJ2-3; perhaps TRBD1 as D (6 bases). Per germline, CDR1 SGHNT and CDR2 YYREEE (reference sequence). This CDR3 has 15 amino acids. Trimming removed 4 bases from V and 1 base from J, with 13 bases in between. CDR3 coding DNA: TGTGCCAGCAGCATGGACAGTCTCCGCACAGATACGCAGTATTTT. Amino acids: CASSMDSLRTDTQYF.

Points on this clonotype: An end of the junction differs from the germline gene, which may be a read error. V usage is TRBV4-1 and J usage is TRBJ2-7; D perhaps matches TRBD2 (6 bases). Germline V lookup: CDR1 MGHRA, CDR2 YSYEKL. The CDR3 loop spans 14 amino acids. This chain's CDR3 is CASSQDLGLDEQYF. DNA for the CDR3: TGTGCCAGCAGCCAAGATCTGGGACTTGACGAGCAGTACTTC.

Ten or more counts support this clonotype. The chain has TRBV12-3 or TRBV12-4 and TRBJ2-7; D is ambiguous. Trimming stripped 5 bases from V and 3 bases from J, with 11 bases between. This CDR3 spans 13 amino acids. CDR3 sequence (DNA): TGTGCCAGCAGTCGATCGAACTACTACGAGCAGTACTTC. Its translation is CASSRSNYYEQYF.

On this clonotype: A read error is possible here, since a much larger clone lies one base away. The gene calls are TRBV20-1 and TRBJ1-4, with 7 bases fitting TRBD1. CDR1 is DFQATT and CDR2 is SNEGSKA in the germline V gene (reference sequence). The CDR3 spans 14 residues. V lost 3 bases, J lost 10 bases, and 11 bases stayed unmatched. The CDR3 DNA follows: TGCAGTGCTAGCCTGGTGTCGGAGGGGGCAAAACTGTTTTTT. This gives the protein CSASLVSEGAKLFF.

On this clonotype: Given the absence of the conserved phenylalanine or tryptophan at the CDR3 end, a read error is likely. This chain connects TRBV19 to TRBJ1-6, with 10 bases fitting TRBD1. J gave up 8 bases and V 0 bases, and 10 bases lay outside the gene matches. This CDR3 has 18 amino acids. Germline V lookup: CDR1 LNHDA, CDR2 SQIVND (reference sequence). DNA for the CDR3: TGTGCCAGTAGTATAGATGGTCGGGGACAGGGGTCGCATTCACCCCTCCACTCT. Its protein product is CASSIDGRGQGSHSPLHS.

The chain joins TRBV5-1 to TRBJ2-5; maybe TRBD1 (5 bases). Trimming shortened V by 6 bases and J by 3 bases, and 24 bases separated the two germline ends. The CDR3 is 17 amino acids. Germline V lookup: CDR1 SGHRS, CDR2 YFSETQ. This CDR3 is CASTPRTMGLLEETQYF. CDR3 nucleotide sequence: TGCGCCAGCACCCCTAGGACAATGGGGCTTTTAGAAGAGACCCAGTACTTC.

The V and J genes are TRBV20-1 and TRBJ1-1; the match to TRBD1 covers 9 bases. This CDR3 region has 15 residues. Unmatched junction bases numbered 12, after V lost 6 bases and J lost 4 bases. Germline lookup yields CDR1 DFQATT and CDR2 SNEGSKA (reference sequence). As DNA, the CDR3 is TGCAGTGCCGGTCCCGGGACAGGGATGACCACTGAAGCTTTCTTT. This gives the protein CSAGPGTGMTTEAFF.

The chain recombines TRBV20-1 with TRBJ2-6; tentatively, D is TRBD1 or TRBD2 (5 bases each). The germline gives CDR1 DFQATT, CDR2 SNEGSKA (reference sequence). The V end lost 4 bases, the J end lost 4 bases, and 11 bases lay between the germline ends. This CDR3 spans 14 amino acids. The CDR3 sequence: CSAKRGAGANVLTF. DNA for the CDR3: TGCAGTGCTAAAAGGGGAGCGGGGGCCAACGTCCTGACTTTC.

This clonotype was observed a single time. At one end the junction does not follow the germline gene, possibly because of a read error. The chain links TRBV5-1 to TRBJ1-4, with unresolved D. The CDR3 sequence is 13 residues long. The germline V gene has CDR1 SGHRS and CDR2 YFSETQ. The CDR3 DNA sequence: TGCGCCAGCAGCTTGGCCAGTAATGAAAACCTGTTTTTT. This translates into CASSLASNENLFF.

V gene TRBV6-5 combines with J gene TRBJ2-7; possible D gene TRBD1, 6 bases. Trimming pared 5 bases from V and 7 bases from J, leaving 21 bases between. The CDR3 is made up of 15 amino acids. Germline loops: CDR1 MNHEY, CDR2 SVGAGI. The CDR3 spells CASSPEYRTANEQYV. DNA for the CDR3: TGTGCCAGCAGTCCCGAATACCGGACAGCCAATGAGCAGTACGTC.

This sequence joins TRBV2 and TRBJ2-1; 8 positions agree with TRBD1. The length of the CDR3 is 13 residues. CDR1 and CDR2 from the germline V gene are SNHLY and FYNNEI. The trim removed 6 bases at V and 9 bases at J, leaving 7 bases unmatched. The CDR3 nucleotides read TGTGCCAGCAGCAGGGGGCTCCGCAGTGAGCAGTTCTTC. This gives the protein CASSRGLRSEQFF.

The chain recombines TRBV10-2 with TRBJ1-5; TRBD1 matches at 8 bases. The trim removed 4 bases at V and 4 bases at J, leaving 6 bases unmatched. CDR1 is WSHSY, CDR2 SAAADI, per germline. This CDR3 spans 15 amino acids. The CDR3 coding sequence is TGCGCCAGCAGTGGAAGGGACAGGCGGAATCAGCCCCAGCATTTT. It translates to CASSGRDRRNQPQHF.

J is TRBJ2-1 and V is TRBV7-2, with TRBD2 identical over 9 bases. Germline-derived CDR1 and CDR2 are SGHTA and FQGNSA. The CDR3 contains 13 residues. V dropped 5 bases and J dropped 13; count of bases not matched to a gene: 9. This CDR3 is CASSATLAGAQFF. In DNA form, the CDR3 reads TGTGCCAGCAGCGCTACCTTAGCGGGGGCCCAGTTCTTC.

This clonotype turned up a few times. The chain's CDR3 is CASSPPDRGVSGNTIYF. The CDR3 DNA sequence: TGTGCCAGCAGTCCCCCCGACCGAGGGGTCTCTGGAAACACCATATATTTT. The chain links TRBV6-6 to TRBJ1-3; D might be TRBD1 (5 bases). The CDR3 consists of 17 residues. Per germline, CDR1 MNHNY and CDR2 SVGAGI (reference sequence). The V gene lost 5 bases and the J gene lost 0 bases, with 17 bases spanning the gap.

This clonotype was picked up many times. With a much larger clone just one base away, this may be a read error. The chain has TRBV9 and TRBJ1-2; D remains unclear. The CDR3 spans 15 residues. CDR1 and CDR2 (germline): SGDLS, YYNGEE. The CDR3 reads CASSVDPTGEYGSTF. CDR3 in DNA: TGTGCCAGCAGCGTCGACCCCACCGGCGAATATGGCTCCACCTTC.

This clonotype was counted only a few times. The chain employs TRBV20-1 and TRBJ1-1; the D gene is possibly TRBD1 (6 bases). Germline CDR1 DFQATT, CDR2 SNEGSKA (reference sequence). The CDR3 covers 13 residues. Between the trimmed V and J ends, which lost 5 bases and 0 bases, there was a span of 10 bases. The CDR3 DNA is TGCAGTGCTCCGGGACACATGAACACTGAAGCTTTCTTT. It yields the protein CSAPGHMNTEAFF.

This clonotype has a count of ten or more. This sequence joins TRBV20-1 and TRBJ1-3; perhaps TRBD1 as D (5 bases). The germline V gene has CDR1 DFQATT and CDR2 SNEGSKA (reference sequence). The CDR3 sequence is 13 residues long. V was cut by 1 base and J by 8 bases, with 12 bases left in between. The DNA for the CDR3 is TGCAGTGCTAGAGGCGGGGACGGGTACACCATATATTTT. It specifies CSARGGDGYTIYF.

This clonotype was counted many times. V gene TRBV7-8 combines with J gene TRBJ1-3; D is ambiguous. The CDR3 has 15 amino acids. V was shortened by 1 base and J by 4 bases, with 11 bases between the two germline ends. Germline V gene lookup returns CDR1 SGHVS and CDR2 FQNEAQ. CDR3 in amino acids: CASSLGVFLGNTIYF. The CDR3 nucleotides are TGTGCCAGCAGCTTAGGTGTTTTCCTGGGAAACACCATATATTTT.

This clonotype was detected ten times or more. This rearrangement joins TRBV9 to TRBJ2-1; 9 bases match TRBD1. Germline-derived CDR1 and CDR2 are SGDLS and YYNGEE. The V gene end was trimmed by 0 bases and the J gene end by 3 bases; junction bases not matched to a gene: 1. CDR3 length equals 15 residues. This chain's CDR3 is CASSVGTGVYNEQFF. The CDR3 region has the DNA TGTGCCAGCAGCGTAGGGACAGGGGTCTACAATGAGCAGTTCTTC.

This clonotype was found many times. This rearrangement joins TRBV7-9 to TRBJ2-3, with 13 nucleotides matching TRBD2. Trimming took 5 bases from V and 0 from J; bases not matched to a gene: 2. Germline V gene sequence: CDR1 SEHNR, CDR2 FQNEAQ (reference sequence). CDR3 size: 16 residues. Written as DNA, the CDR3 is TGTGCCAGCAGCCCGGGACTAGCGGGGAGCACAGATACGCAGTATTTT. Protein product: CASSPGLAGSTDTQYF.